A single sample is the source of the 25 T cell receptor beta chains below, sequenced in a study of T cells in narcolepsy. Produced via immunoSEQ multiplex PCR; TCRdb's table is partial and in-frame only. This sample has under 40,000 clones, with roughly 80% found just once. Sequencing was done on a sample of CD45RA- memory CD4+ T cells from PBMCs. The receptors were gathered from a human donor with narcolepsy.

The CDR3 nucleotides are TGTGCCAGCAGCTTCACCGGGACTAGCTGGGAGACCCAGTACTTC. The encoded protein is CASSFTGTSWETQYF. The V call is TRBV9, the J call TRBJ2-5, with TRBD2 identical over 9 bases. The CDR3 is 15 residues long. J gave up 5 bases and V 4 bases, and 9 bases lay outside the gene matches. CDR1 is SGDLS, CDR2 YYNGEE, per germline.

This clone came up a few times. The chain carries TRBV6-1 and TRBJ1-5, with D tentatively TRBD1 (5 bases). This CDR3 region has 14 residues. V was trimmed by 8 bases and J by 3 bases, leaving 14 bases between them. Germline CDR1 is MNHNS and CDR2 is SASEGT. CDR3 amino acids: CASRRDGTNQPQHF. CDR3 nucleotide sequence: TGTGCCAGCCGGAGGGACGGAACCAATCAGCCCCAGCATTTT.

The gene calls are TRBV11-2 and TRBJ1-2; D not resolved. The germline V and J ends were trimmed by 1 base and 3 bases, with 12 bases remaining between them. CDR1 SGHAT and CDR2 FQNNGV come from the germline V gene. This CDR3 spans 15 amino acids. CDR3 in amino acids: CASSLGRGGHYGYTF. CDR3 bases: TGTGCCAGCAGCTTAGGTCGGGGTGGGCACTATGGCTACACCTTC.

The chain recombines TRBV28 with TRBJ2-4, with 8 nucleotides matching TRBD1. The CDR3 loop spans 15 amino acids. The J segment lost 7 bases and the V segment lost 3 bases, leaving 8 bases of the junction unmatched. Per germline, CDR1 MDHEN and CDR2 SYDVKM. The CDR3 loop reads CASSFLQGAKNIQYF. In nucleotides, the CDR3 is TGTGCCAGCAGTTTCCTTCAGGGGGCGAAGAACATTCAGTACTTC.

The rearrangement joins TRBV7-9 to TRBJ2-5; a possible D gene is TRBD2 (5 bases). The CDR3 loop spans 15 amino acids. V was pared by 5 bases and J by 2 bases, with 15 bases between. CDR1 is SEHNR, CDR2 FQNEAQ, per germline (reference sequence). The CDR3 region has the DNA TGTGCCAGCAGCGGAGGACCAACCAGACAAGAGACCCAGTACTTC. It yields the protein CASSGGPTRQETQYF.

J is TRBJ1-2 and V is TRBV30; D gene unclear. Trimming removed 3 bases at V and 8 bases at J, with 7 bases between. The CDR3 runs to 10 residues. The V gene's germline CDR1 is GTSNPN and CDR2 SVGIG (reference sequence). The CDR3 DNA is TGTGCCTGGAGAAAGGGAGGCTACACCTTC. This translates into CAWRKGGYTF.

This clone was seen a few times. The chain combines TRBV18 with TRBJ2-2; D remains unclear. The CDR3 totals 12 residues. V gave up 3 bases and J gave up 4 bases, with 3 bases separating them. Germline-derived CDR1 and CDR2 are KGHSH and LQKENI. For the CDR3, the DNA is TGTGCCAGCTCACCCTCCACCGGGGAGCTGTTTTTT. Amino acids: CASSPSTGELFF. Using reference TRBV18 and TRBJ2-2 for the parts outside the CDR3, the full variable domain is NAGVMQNPRHLVRRRGQEARLRCSPMKGHSHVYWYRQLPEEGLKFMVYLQKENIIDESGMPKERFSAEFPKEGPSILRIQQVVRGDSAAYFCASSPSTGELFFGEGSRLTVL.

This chain uses TRBV9 with TRBJ2-2; TRBD2 is a possible D gene (6 bases). CDR3 length equals 12 residues. The V end was cut by 3 bases, the J end by 6 bases, with 6 bases between. Germline V gene lookup returns CDR1 SGDLS and CDR2 YYNGEE. The CDR3 DNA is TGTGCCAGCAGCGGACTAGCCGGGGAGCTGTTTTTT. Its protein is CASSGLAGELFF.

This chain links TRBV14 with TRBJ2-7, with a possible D match to TRBD2 (5 bases). Germline V lookup: CDR1 SGHDN, CDR2 FVKESK. V shed 1 base and J shed 6 bases, with 10 bases lying between them. This CDR3 has 13 amino acids. The CDR3 DNA reads as TGTGCCAGCAGCCAAGTGCCGGAGGCCGAGCAGTACTTC. Protein: CASSQVPEAEQYF.

The rearrangement uses TRBV5-5 and TRBJ2-7; 7 nucleotides align to TRBD1. Germline loops: CDR1 SGHKS, CDR2 YYEKEE (reference sequence). The J segment lost 4 bases and the V segment lost 7 bases, leaving 26 bases of the junction unmatched. This CDR3 contains 19 residues. The CDR3 reads CASRRLFRDRVSRGYEQYF. Written as DNA, the CDR3 is TGTGCCAGCCGACGGCTGTTCCGAGACAGGGTTTCACGTGGATACGAGCAGTACTTC. The full variable domain, in which reference TRBV5-5 and TRBJ2-7 provide the parts outside the CDR3, is DAGVTQSPTHLIKTRGQQVTLRCSPISGHKSVSWYQQVLGQGPQFIFQYYEKEERGRGNFPDRFSARQFPNYSSELNVNALLLGDSALYLCASRRLFRDRVSRGYEQYFGPGTRLTVT.

This chain links TRBV30 with TRBJ2-2; 7 bases agree with TRBD2. V lost 8 bases and J lost 6; bases outside the gene matches: 6. The CDR3 has 12 residues. CDR1 is GTSNPN, CDR2 SVGIG, per germline (reference sequence). The chain's CDR3 is CAGSRGAGELFF. CDR3 bases: TGTGCCGGGTCTCGGGGGGCCGGGGAGCTGTTTTTT.

V usage is TRBV25-1 and J usage is TRBJ1-2; D is perhaps TRBD1 (5 bases). CDR1 and CDR2 (germline): MGHDK, SYGVNS. Trimming left V 6 bases short and J 8 bases short, with 10 bases between. This CDR3 is built from 11 residues. The CDR3 spells CASRDIEGYTF. Written as DNA, the CDR3 is TGTGCCAGCAGGGACATTGAAGGCTACACCTTC.

The rearrangement links TRBV4-3 to TRBJ1-3; D remains ambiguous. From germline, CDR1 is LGHNA and CDR2 YSLEER. The length of the CDR3 is 15 residues. V gave up 1 base and J gave up 0 bases, with 7 bases separating them. The CDR3 bases are TGCGCCAGCAGCCAAGTCATCGGCTCTGGAAACACCATATATTTT. Its translation: CASSQVIGSGNTIYF.

This clone was seen just once. J is TRBJ2-7 and V is TRBV6-5, with TRBD1 matching 7 bases. The CDR3 totals 14 residues. Germline V CDR1 and CDR2: MNHEY, SVGAGI. With V trimmed by 5 bases and J by 2 bases, 6 bases remained unmatched. The CDR3, as DNA: TGTGCCAGCAGTCAGGGGGTACAGACCTACGAGCAGTACTTC. Protein product: CASSQGVQTYEQYF.

The chain couples TRBV11-2 to TRBJ2-7; 12 nucleotides align to TRBD1. Germline CDR1 is SGHAT and CDR2 is FQNNGV. This CDR3 contains 18 residues. V lost 5 bases and J lost 2; bases outside the gene matches: 13. Here the CDR3 reads CASSPRDRGLSGTYEQYF. The CDR3 DNA reads as TGTGCCAGCAGCCCCCGGGACAGGGGGCTTAGCGGAACCTACGAGCAGTACTTC.

CDR3 DNA: TGTGCCAGCAGCCAACGTGCGAGACCTAACTATGGCTACACCTTC. This translates into CASSQRARPNYGYTF. J is TRBJ1-2 and V is TRBV13; D gene unclear. This CDR3 has 15 amino acids. Trimming removed 5 bases at V and 0 bases at J, with 13 bases between. Looked up from germline, CDR1 is PRHDT and CDR2 is FYEKMQ (reference sequence).

This clone has a single count. V and J are TRBV28 and TRBJ2-1; D remains ambiguous. The CDR3 length is 13 residues. From germline, CDR1 is MDHEN and CDR2 SYDVKM. The V end was cut by 6 bases, the J end by 8 bases, with 14 bases between. CDR3 DNA sequence: TGTGCCAGCAGCCTCCTTGGGGTTCATGAGCAGTTCTTC. It codes for CASSLLGVHEQFF.

Points on this clone: One end of the junction fails to match germline, which may point to a read error. V and J are TRBV2 and TRBJ2-7; 7 bases line up with TRBD2. The CDR3 spans 15 residues. Germline CDR1 and CDR2: SNHLY and FYNNEI. In DNA, the CDR3 is TGTGCCAGCAGTCAAGCGGGACCGATCTCCTACGAGCAGTACTTC. Translation gives CASSQAGPISYEQYF.

The rearrangement joins TRBV6-6 to TRBJ2-5, with D perhaps TRBD1 (6 bases). The V and J ends lost 6 bases and 1 base respectively, with 12 bases between them. The CDR3 runs 14 residues. CDR1 and CDR2 (germline): MNHNY, SVGAGI (reference sequence). The CDR3 DNA reads as TGTGCCAGCAGACCCGGACAGCTCCAAGAGACCCAGTACTTC. This codes for CASRPGQLQETQYF.

The V call is TRBV28, the J call TRBJ2-5, with D possibly matching TRBD2 (6 bases). The CDR3 contains 13 residues. Trimming cost V 6 bases and J 3 bases, with 11 bases left between them. Germline values: CDR1 MDHEN, CDR2 SYDVKM. CDR3 bases: TGTGCCAGCAGCCCAGGCGGGGAAGAGACCCAGTACTTC. Amino acid sequence: CASSPGGEETQYF.

V and J are TRBV5-1 and TRBJ2-1; TRBD2 agrees at 7 bases. Germline V lookup: CDR1 SGHRS, CDR2 YFSETQ. J gave up 6 bases and V 1 base, and 10 bases lay outside the gene matches. The CDR3 is made up of 16 amino acids. Here the CDR3 reads CASSLWAGEGFNEQFF. The CDR3 DNA follows: TGCGCCAGCAGCTTGTGGGCGGGAGAGGGGTTCAATGAGCAGTTCTTC.

This clone is a singleton in its sample. The J gene is TRBJ2-7, the V gene TRBV6-1; TRBD1 is a possible D gene (8 bases). V lost 3 bases, J lost 6 bases, and 12 bases lay in between. Germline V gene sequence: CDR1 MNHNS, CDR2 SASEGT. The CDR3 contains 13 residues. CDR3 loop: CASSEGGTGEQYF. The CDR3 coding sequence is TGTGCCAGCAGTGAGGGGGGGACAGGCGAGCAGTACTTC.

This chain links TRBV11-3 with TRBJ1-1, with TRBD1 as a possible D gene (6 bases). This CDR3 is built from 14 residues. The germline V gene has CDR1 SGHNT and CDR2 YENEEA. The germline V and J ends were trimmed by 4 bases and 8 bases, with 17 bases remaining between them. This CDR3 reads CASSSHHPGAEAFF. DNA of the CDR3: TGTGCCAGCAGCTCGCACCACCCGGGGGCCGAAGCTTTCTTT.

This clone was counted a few times. The V gene is TRBV7-3, the J gene TRBJ2-3; 7 nucleotides agree with TRBD2. CDR3 length: 13 residues. Germline loops: CDR1 SGHTA, CDR2 FQGTGA. The J segment lost 6 bases and the V segment lost 1 base, leaving 1 base of the junction unmatched. CDR3 in DNA: TGTGCCAGCAGCTTAAGGGAGGGGGATACGCAGTATTTT. Translating it yields CASSLREGDTQYF.

The V and J genes are TRBV6-1 and TRBJ1-1; D remains ambiguous. V was cut by 1 base and J by 11 bases, with 11 bases left in between. The germline V gene encodes CDR1 MNHNS and CDR2 SASEGT. This CDR3 is built from 12 residues. The CDR3 reads CASSEEAGFAFF. The CDR3 DNA reads TGTGCCAGCAGTGAAGAGGCTGGGTTTGCTTTCTTT.